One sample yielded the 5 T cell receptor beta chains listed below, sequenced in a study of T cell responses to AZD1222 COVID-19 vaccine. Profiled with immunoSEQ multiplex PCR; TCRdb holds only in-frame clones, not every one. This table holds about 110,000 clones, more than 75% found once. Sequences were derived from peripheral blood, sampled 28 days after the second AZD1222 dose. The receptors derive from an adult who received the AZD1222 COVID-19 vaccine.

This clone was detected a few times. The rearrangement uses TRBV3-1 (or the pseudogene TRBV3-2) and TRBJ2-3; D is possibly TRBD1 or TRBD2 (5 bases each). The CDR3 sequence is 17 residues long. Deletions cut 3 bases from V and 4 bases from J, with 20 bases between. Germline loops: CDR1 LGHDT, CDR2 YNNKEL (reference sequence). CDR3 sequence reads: CASSHFKGTRGADTQYF. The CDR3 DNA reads TGTGCCAGCAGCCACTTCAAGGGGACCCGGGGCGCAGATACGCAGTATTTT.

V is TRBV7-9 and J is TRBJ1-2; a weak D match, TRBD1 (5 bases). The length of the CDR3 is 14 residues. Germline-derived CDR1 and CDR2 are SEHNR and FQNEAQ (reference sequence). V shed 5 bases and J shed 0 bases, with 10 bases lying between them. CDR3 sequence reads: CASSPGTSNYGYTF. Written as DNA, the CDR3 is TGTGCCAGCAGCCCCGGGACTTCTAACTATGGCTACACCTTC.

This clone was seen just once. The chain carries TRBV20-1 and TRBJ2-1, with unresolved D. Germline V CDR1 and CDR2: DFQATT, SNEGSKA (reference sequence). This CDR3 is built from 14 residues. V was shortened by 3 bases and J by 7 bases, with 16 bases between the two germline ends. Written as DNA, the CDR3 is TGCAGTGCTAGTTTGCGGAAGATAGCAAATGAGCAGTTCTTC. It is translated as CSASLRKIANEQFF.

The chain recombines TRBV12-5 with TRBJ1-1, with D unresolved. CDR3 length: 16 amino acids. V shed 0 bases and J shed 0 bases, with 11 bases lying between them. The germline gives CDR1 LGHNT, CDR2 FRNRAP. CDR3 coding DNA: TGTGCTAGTGGTTTGGTCTCAGGTGGGATGAACACTGAAGCTTTCTTT. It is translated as CASGLVSGGMNTEAFF.

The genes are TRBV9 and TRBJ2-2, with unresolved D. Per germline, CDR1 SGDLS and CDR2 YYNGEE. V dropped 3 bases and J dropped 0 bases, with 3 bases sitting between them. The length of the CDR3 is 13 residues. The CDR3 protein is CASSASNTGELFF. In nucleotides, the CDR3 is TGTGCCAGCAGCGCCTCGAACACCGGGGAGCTGTTTTTT.